This T cell receptor (beta chain) was profiled in a study of T cell responses to AZD1222 COVID-19 vaccine. Looking at the study overall: Researchers grouped second doses given at about 4 or about 12 weeks into one pool.

Germline CDR1 MNHEY, CDR2 SVGAGI. CDR3 length: 15 amino acids. Germline trimming cut 7 bases from V and 5 bases from J; bases unmatched to any gene: 9. Study findings and constraints: Repertoire sampling happened only post peak T cell response.

On this clone itself: No antigen is known for it.

Profiled with immunoSEQ multiplex PCR; TCRdb holds only in-frame clones, not every one. The sample has 75,000 to 100,000 clones; around 86% are singletons. The material sequenced was peripheral blood, taken on day 0 of AZD1222 vaccination. This chain uses TRBV6-5 with TRBJ2-1, with TRBD2 matching 9 bases. The TCR sequence derives from an adult in good health. The CDR3: CASTPRAGGHNEQFF. The CDR3, as DNA: TGTGCCAGCACACCGAGAGCGGGAGGACACAATGAGCAGTTCTTC.